The 25 T cell receptor beta chains in this list originate from one sample, sequenced in a study of beta chain features in type 1 diabetes. The investigators reverse transcribed all of the isolated RNA, so they sequenced expressed TCRB transcripts. TCRdb's table, derived via immunoSEQ multiplex PCR, lists solely in-frame clones and lacks some. The sample has some 410,000 clones, 11% seen once. Sequencing input: naive CD4+ T cells from blood. These receptor sequences come from a woman younger than 30 in good health.

This clone was seen more than once but under ten times. The J gene is TRBJ2-7, the V gene TRBV5-1; D might be TRBD1 (6 bases). The V gene lost 4 bases and the J gene lost 3 bases, with 14 bases spanning the gap. The CDR3 runs 14 residues. The V gene's germline CDR1 is SGHRS and CDR2 YFSETQ. The DNA for the CDR3 is TGCGCCAGCAGCCCCGAGACAGGACTCTACGAGCAGTACGTC. Its protein product is CASSPETGLYEQYV.

The chain uses TRBV9 and TRBJ1-6; D uncertain. In germline, CDR1 is SGDLS, CDR2 YYNGEE. Trimming left V 0 bases short and J 7 bases short, with 5 bases between. There are 13 residues in the CDR3. CDR3 loop: CASSVVPNSPLHF. CDR3 DNA: TGTGCCAGCAGCGTAGTACCGAATTCACCCCTCCACTTT.

This clone was detected a few times. CDR3 protein: CASSMGAPPRGDTQYF. CDR3 sequence (DNA): TGTGCCAGCAGCATGGGAGCTCCTCCTAGGGGAGATACGCAGTATTTT. V and J are TRBV7-2 and TRBJ2-3; D tentatively fits TRBD1 or TRBD2 (5 bases each). The CDR3 runs 16 residues. Germline CDR1 is SGHTA and CDR2 is FQGNSA. V lost 5 bases to trimming and J lost 5 bases, with 20 bases between them.

This clone was detected a few times. The sample contains more than one DNA sequence encoding this CDR3. The J gene is TRBJ2-3, the V gene TRBV18, with a weak D call TRBD2 (5 bases). The CDR3 is 15 residues long. Per germline, CDR1 KGHSH and CDR2 LQKENI. V lost 3 bases, J lost 0 bases, and 10 bases lay in between. The CDR3 DNA reads as TGTGCCAGCTCACCGGACTCCCTTAGCACAGATACGCAGTATTTT. Protein: CASSPDSLSTDTQYF.

Only a few counts were recorded for this clone. The CDR3 loop reads CASSPRDRGRNGELFF. Written as DNA, the CDR3 is TGTGCCAGCAGCCCCAGGGACAGGGGGCGTAACGGGGAGCTGTTTTTT. The chain combines TRBV7-2 with TRBJ2-2; 12 bases are a match to TRBD1. Per the germline V gene, CDR1 is SGHTA and CDR2 is FQGNSA. V lost 5 bases, J lost 7 bases, and 8 bases stayed unmatched. The CDR3 covers 16 residues.

The genes are TRBV28 and TRBJ2-2; D is unclear. In germline, CDR1 is MDHEN, CDR2 SYDVKM. CDR3 size: 13 residues. Trimming stripped 7 bases from V and 4 bases from J, with 10 bases between. The DNA of the CDR3 is TGTGCCAGCATGCAGGCAACCACCGGGGAGCTGTTTTTT. Encoded protein: CASMQATTGELFF.

This clone was detected a few times. The chain joins TRBV27 to TRBJ2-3, with a possible D match to TRBD2 (5 bases). Germline loops: CDR1 MNHEY, CDR2 SMNVEV (reference sequence). Trimming shortened V by 6 bases and J by 6 bases, and 13 bases separated the two germline ends. This CDR3 has 13 amino acids. The CDR3: CASSTGGLDTQYF. The CDR3 region has the DNA TGTGCCAGCAGCACCGGCGGGTTGGATACGCAGTATTTT.

This clone was observed a handful of times. The chain joins TRBV18 to TRBJ2-1; D is unresolved. Germline CDR1 reads KGHSH; CDR2 reads LQKENI. The CDR3 length is 14 residues. Trimming cost V 4 bases and J 3 bases, with 10 bases left between them. In nucleotides, the CDR3 is TGTGCCAGCTCACTACATAACGGCTACAATGAGCAGTTCTTC. Translating gives CASSLHNGYNEQFF.

The V call is TRBV29-1, the J call TRBJ1-1, with a possible D match to TRBD1 (6 bases). CDR3 size: 13 residues. The germline CDR1 and CDR2 sequences are SQVTM and ANQGSEA. The V gene lost 7 bases and the J gene lost 1 base, with 13 bases spanning the gap. The CDR3 spells CSGWTATNTEAFF. The CDR3 nucleotides are TGCAGCGGGTGGACAGCTACGAACACTGAAGCTTTCTTT.

This clone was seen more than once but under ten times. V usage is TRBV28 and J usage is TRBJ2-3; D is unclear. This CDR3 region has 16 residues. Germline V gene data show CDR1 as MDHEN and CDR2 as SYDVKM. V was clipped by 3 bases and J by 0 bases, with 13 bases between them. CDR3 sequence (DNA): TGTGCCAGCAGTTTGTTACTGCGACGGAGCACAGATACGCAGTATTTT. Translating gives CASSLLLRRSTDTQYF.

The V gene is TRBV5-1, the J gene TRBJ2-5; perhaps D is TRBD1 or TRBD2 (5 bases each). V was pared by 4 bases and J by 5 bases, with 15 bases between. CDR3 length: 14 residues. CDR1 and CDR2 (germline): SGHRS, YFSETQ. CDR3 DNA: TGCGCCAGCAGCCTGGGGCGTGAGGGGGAGACCCAGTACTTC. Encoded protein: CASSLGREGETQYF.

The rearrangement links TRBV7-6 to TRBJ2-5; D possibly corresponds to TRBD1 (7 bases). The CDR3 loop spans 11 amino acids. V was trimmed by 5 bases and J by 8 bases, leaving 9 bases between them. Germline values: CDR1 SGHVS, CDR2 FNYEAQ. The chain's CDR3 is CASSQGGTQYF. For the CDR3, the DNA is TGTGCCAGCAGCCAGGGGGGAACCCAGTACTTC.

This clone was seen more than once but under ten times. This chain joins TRBV2 and TRBJ2-7; D unclear. V was pared by 6 bases and J by 6 bases, with 12 bases between. The CDR3 has 12 amino acids. The germline V gene encodes CDR1 SNHLY and CDR2 FYNNEI. In DNA form, the CDR3 reads TGTGCCAGCAGGATCGTCGGCGGCGAGCAGTACGTC. Translated, it gives CASRIVGGEQYV.

This clone was detected a few times. The chain uses TRBV20-1 and TRBJ1-1, with D perhaps TRBD1 (6 bases). Germline V gene sequence: CDR1 DFQATT, CDR2 SNEGSKA (reference sequence). Trimming cost V 8 bases and J 5 bases, with 9 bases left between them. This CDR3 is built from 10 residues. The DNA of the CDR3 is TGCAGTTTCACAGGGACTGAAGCTTTCTTT. Protein sequence: CSFTGTEAFF.

This sequence joins TRBV27 and TRBJ2-7, with D maybe TRBD2 (5 bases). This CDR3 spans 13 amino acids. Trimming shortened V by 2 bases and J by 4 bases, and 9 bases separated the two germline ends. From germline, CDR1 is MNHEY and CDR2 SMNVEV (reference sequence). Written as DNA, the CDR3 is TGTGCCAGCAGTTTAAAGAGGGAGTACGAGCAGTACGTC. Translated, it gives CASSLKREYEQYV.

The sample holds a few counts of this clone. The chain recombines TRBV9 with TRBJ1-2; D unresolved. Germline CDR1 is SGDLS and CDR2 is YYNGEE. Trimming stripped 0 bases from V and 3 bases from J, with 21 bases between. The CDR3 contains 18 residues. CDR3 in amino acids: CASSVGWRAPARDYGYTF. In DNA, the CDR3 is TGTGCCAGCAGCGTAGGTTGGAGGGCCCCTGCGAGGGACTATGGCTACACCTTC.

The chain links TRBV4-3 to TRBJ2-1, with 10 bases identical to TRBD2. V was pared by 1 base and J by 7 bases, with 4 bases of the junction left unmatched. CDR3 length equals 15 residues. The germline CDR1 and CDR2 sequences are LGHNA and YSLEER. This CDR3 is CASSQVPSGRNEQFF. CDR3 DNA sequence: TGCGCCAGCAGCCAAGTTCCTAGCGGGAGAAATGAGCAGTTCTTC.

Concerning this clone itself: The same CDR3 can be traced to other DNA sequences in this sample. The chain links TRBV7-9 to TRBJ1-6; D gene unclear. Germline assignment: CDR1 SEHNR and CDR2 FQNEAQ (reference sequence). The V gene lost 5 bases and the J gene lost 7 bases, with 9 bases spanning the gap. The CDR3 covers 13 residues. The CDR3 region has the DNA TGTGCCAGCAGCCCGCTTTCGAATTCACCCCTCCACTTT. This gives the protein CASSPLSNSPLHF.

This clone has a single count. This sequence joins TRBV27 and TRBJ2-5; no definite D call. V dropped 3 bases and J dropped 3 bases, with 11 bases sitting between them. The CDR3 loop spans 14 amino acids. The germline CDR1 and CDR2 sequences are MNHEY and SMNVEV (reference sequence). Here the CDR3 DNA reads TGTGCCAGCAGTTTTTCCGGGTTCGAAGAGACCCAGTACTTC. It yields the protein CASSFSGFEETQYF.

This clone came up a few times. The V gene is TRBV7-2, the J gene TRBJ2-1; TRBD2 matches 9 bases. The junction had 7 bases not matched to a gene; V was cut back by 5 bases and J by 2 bases. This CDR3 is built from 16 residues. Germline V gene lookup returns CDR1 SGHTA and CDR2 FQGNSA. In DNA form, the CDR3 reads TGTGCCAGCAGCCCCGTAGCGGGAGTCACCTACAATGAGCAGTTCTTC. This gives the protein CASSPVAGVTYNEQFF.

The chain joins TRBV29-1 to TRBJ2-5; D is unclear. This CDR3 has 11 amino acids. Germline V gene data show CDR1 as SQVTM and CDR2 as ANQGSEA. Trimming removed 3 bases at V and 11 bases at J, with 13 bases between. The CDR3 nucleotides read TGCAGCGTTGACGCGTCCCGGGTACAGTACTTC. Protein product: CSVDASRVQYF. Based on the CDR3 plus reference TRBV29-1 and TRBJ2-5, the full variable domain is SAVISQKPSRDICQRGTSLTIQCQVDSQVTMMFWYRQQPGQSLTLIATANQGSEATYESGFVIDKFPISRPNLTFSTLTVSNMSPEDSSIYLCSVDASRVQYFGPGTRLLVL.

This rearrangement joins TRBV21-1 to TRBJ2-4; TRBD2 is the table's D call and was not checked against the DNA. TRBV21-1 is designated a pseudogene. The CDR3 sequence is 16 residues long. The DNA for the CDR3 is TGTGCCAGCAGCAAACTTGCGGCAAAAAGCAAAAACATTCAGTACTTC. It translates to CASSKLAAKSKNIQYF.

V is TRBV29-1 and J is TRBJ1-2, with D uncertain. From germline, CDR1 is SQVTM and CDR2 ANQGSEA. The CDR3 extends over 12 amino acids. The V end lost 4 bases, the J end lost 4 bases, and 10 bases lay between the germline ends. DNA for the CDR3: TGCAGCGTTGGAGCAGGTGGCTATGGCTACACCTTC. The encoded protein is CSVGAGGYGYTF.

There are a few counts of this clone. V gene TRBV14 combines with J gene TRBJ1-1, with D uncertain. CDR1 and CDR2 from the germline V gene are SGHDN and FVKESK. Trimming took off 4 bases at V and 0 bases at J, with 6 bases between the two ends. CDR3 size: 13 residues. The CDR3 DNA is TGTGCCAGCAGCCTCCCTATGAACACTGAAGCTTTCTTT. Residues: CASSLPMNTEAFF. The whole variable domain, filled in from reference TRBV14 and TRBJ1-1, reads EAGVTQFPSHSVIEKGQTVTLRCDPISGHDNLYWYRRVMGKEIKFLLHFVKESKQDESGMPNNRFLAERTGGTYSTLKVQPAELEDSGVYFCASSLPMNTEAFFGQGTRLTVV.

This clone has a handful of counts. The J gene is TRBJ2-2, the V gene TRBV11-3, with 13 bases identical to TRBD2. This CDR3 region has 19 residues. Germline trimming cut 5 bases from V and 5 bases from J; bases unmatched to any gene: 14. Germline lookup yields CDR1 SGHNT and CDR2 YENEEA. Here the CDR3 DNA reads TGTGCCAGCAGCCCAACACACCAAAGGACTAGCGGGAGTACCGGGGAGCTGTTTTTT. Its protein product is CASSPTHQRTSGSTGELFF.